These T cell receptor beta chains were read from a single sample in a study of blood T cell repertoires in COVID-19. Here immunoSEQ multiplex PCR was the method, and the copy in TCRdb shows in-frame clones only, minus some. The repertoire holds about 290,000 clones, about 89% seen once, with about 0.94% in the top ten. The specimen sequenced was peripheral blood. These receptors were collected from a woman in her thirties or forties who had recovered from COVID-19. The CDR3 runs from the conserved cysteine through the conserved F or W.

>TRBJ2-2|TRBV7-2
CASSLARDRGTSGELFF
>TRBJ1-4|TRBV6-5
CASSPQGLSNEKLFF
>TRBJ1-4|TRBV27
CARSLSTGRGRPTGEKLFF
>TRBJ1-2|TRBV30
CAWSETVANNYGYTF
>TRBJ1-1|TRBV19
CASSVSGTPFPNTEAFF
>TRBJ2-7|TRBV14
CASSQVRGLAEYEQYF
>TRBJ1-1|TRBV7-9
CASSNGGGNTEAFF
>TRBJ2-3|TRBV18
CASSPSGGTDTQYF
>TRBJ2-6|TRBV7-9
CASSLGTGGLSGANVLTF
>TRBJ2-4|TRBV19
CASSIDPGSDIQYF
>TRBJ2-5|TRBV6-2/TRBV6-3
CASSYEATGTQETQYF
>TRBJ1-3|TRBV30
CAWSWQVEGNTIYF
>TRBJ1-4|TRBV4-1
CASSPAGRATSNEKLFF
>TRBJ1-1|TRBV11-2
CASSPAGWTEAFF
>TRBJ1-1|TRBV30
CASRTQGAGTEAFF
>TRBJ2-3|TRBV6-1
CASSEGTGADTQYF
>TRBJ1-1|TRBV29-1
CSVRQGTEAFF
>TRBJ2-1|TRBV11-3
CASTPPTSIQDNEQFF
>TRBJ1-1|TRBV13
CASSFRRASEAFF
>TRBJ2-1|TRBV27
CASSLAGGLDEQFF
>TRBJ2-7|TRBV15
CATSRDGGGYEQYF
>TRBJ2-3|TRBV7-9
CASSPQSSTDTQYF
>TRBJ2-7|TRBV27
CASSDGTGGREQYF
>TRBJ2-7|TRBV27
CASSRETSGRGYEQYF
>TRBJ1-4|TRBV7-9
CASSSRDRGLFNEKLFF
>TRBJ2-7|TRBV21-1
CASSRSPGLAGPREDEQYF
>TRBJ2-7|TRBV11-3
CASSPARGTGNEQYF
>TRBJ1-4|TRBV27
CASSSRDRVEKLFF
>TRBJ2-7|TRBV7-2
CASSLQGQGTGEQYF
>TRBJ2-3|TRBV9
CASSTSVAEPTDTQYF
>TRBJ1-2|TRBV16
CASSQSPGQYGYTF
>TRBJ2-5|TRBV7-6
CASSHWGGAGQETQYF
>TRBJ2-3|TRBV7-3
CASSPGPGSGTDTQYF
>TRBJ2-1|TRBV6-1
CASSEQAPSIEQFF
>TRBJ2-2|TRBV7-9
CASSLGQGEQAGELFF
>TRBJ2-7|TRBV18
CASSSRGRTYEQYF
>TRBJ2-7|TRBV27
CASSLNGGEQYF
>TRBJ2-7|TRBV28
CASRGGVGSYEQYF
>TRBJ2-7|TRBV5-1
CASSLAPAYTGRPDYEQYF
>TRBJ2-1|TRBV7-2
CASSLWPAGTSGSSEQFF
>TRBJ1-5|TRBV5-8
CASSLARGNQPQHF
>TRBJ2-3|TRBV9
CAGSPGGGSGRGDTQYF
>TRBJ2-5|TRBV3-1/TRBV3-2
CASSPELAGAQTQYF
>TRBJ2-5|TRBV30
CAWSVAGAETQYF
>TRBJ2-3|TRBV18
CASSPRGTGGDTDTQYF
>TRBJ1-2|TRBV12-3/TRBV12-4
CASSGGGTDGYTF
>TRBJ2-7|TRBV7-9
CASSPAGLPYEQYF
>TRBJ1-1|TRBV14
CASSQDIRRAFF
>TRBJ1-2|TRBV5-1
CASSLLQGGMIHGYTF
>TRBJ2-3|TRBV9
CASSVGGTGSDTQYF
>TRBJ1-6|TRBV30
CALGQGNYNSPLHF
>TRBJ1-1|TRBV4-1
CASSQDGRGGMNTEAFF
>TRBJ1-4|TRBV9
CASSGGPVNEKLFF
>TRBJ2-4|TRBV5-8
CASSPGQGSSIQYF